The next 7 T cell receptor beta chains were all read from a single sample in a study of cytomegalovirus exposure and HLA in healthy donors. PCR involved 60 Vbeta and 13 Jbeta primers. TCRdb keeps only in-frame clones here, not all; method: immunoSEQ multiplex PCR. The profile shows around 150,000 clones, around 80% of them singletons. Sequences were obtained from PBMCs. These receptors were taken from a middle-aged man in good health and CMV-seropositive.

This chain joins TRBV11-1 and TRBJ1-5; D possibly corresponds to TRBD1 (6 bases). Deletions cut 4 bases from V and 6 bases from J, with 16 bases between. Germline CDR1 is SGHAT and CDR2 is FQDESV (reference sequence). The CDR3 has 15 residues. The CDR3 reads CASSYEGWGPQPQHF. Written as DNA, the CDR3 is TGTGCCAGCAGCTACGAAGGGTGGGGGCCTCAGCCCCAGCATTTT.

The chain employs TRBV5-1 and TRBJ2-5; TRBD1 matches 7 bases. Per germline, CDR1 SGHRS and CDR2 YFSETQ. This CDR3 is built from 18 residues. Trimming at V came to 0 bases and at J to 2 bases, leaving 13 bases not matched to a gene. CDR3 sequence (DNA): TGCGCCAGCAGCTTGGAGAGGCCAGGGGGTATTCGTCAAGAGACCCAGTACTTC. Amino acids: CASSLERPGGIRQETQYF.

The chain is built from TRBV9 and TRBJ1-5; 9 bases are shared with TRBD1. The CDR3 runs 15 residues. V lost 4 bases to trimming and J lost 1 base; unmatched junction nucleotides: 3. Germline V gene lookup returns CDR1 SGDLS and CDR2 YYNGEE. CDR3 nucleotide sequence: TGTGCCAGCAGCCTAGGGACAGGGAGCAATCAGCCCCAGCATTTT. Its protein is CASSLGTGSNQPQHF.

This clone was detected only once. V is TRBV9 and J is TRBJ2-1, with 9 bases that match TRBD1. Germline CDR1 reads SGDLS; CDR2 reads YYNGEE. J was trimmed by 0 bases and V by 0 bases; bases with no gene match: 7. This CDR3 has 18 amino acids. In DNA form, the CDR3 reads TGTGCCAGCAGCGTAGTTCCTGGGACAGGGAGCTCCTACAATGAGCAGTTCTTC. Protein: CASSVVPGTGSSYNEQFF.

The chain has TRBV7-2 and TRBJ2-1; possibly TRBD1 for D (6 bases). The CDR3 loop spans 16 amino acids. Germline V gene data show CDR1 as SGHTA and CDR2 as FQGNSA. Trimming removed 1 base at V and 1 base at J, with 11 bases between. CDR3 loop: CASSLGARGSYNEQFF. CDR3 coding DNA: TGTGCCAGCAGCTTAGGGGCCAGGGGATCCTACAATGAGCAGTTCTTC.

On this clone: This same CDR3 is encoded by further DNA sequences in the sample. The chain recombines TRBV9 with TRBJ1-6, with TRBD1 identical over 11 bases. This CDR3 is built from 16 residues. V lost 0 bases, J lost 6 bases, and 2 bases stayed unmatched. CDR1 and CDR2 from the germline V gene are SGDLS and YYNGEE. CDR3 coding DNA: TGTGCCAGCAGCGTAGAGGGGACAGGGGGTAATTCACCCCTCCACTTT. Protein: CASSVEGTGGNSPLHF.

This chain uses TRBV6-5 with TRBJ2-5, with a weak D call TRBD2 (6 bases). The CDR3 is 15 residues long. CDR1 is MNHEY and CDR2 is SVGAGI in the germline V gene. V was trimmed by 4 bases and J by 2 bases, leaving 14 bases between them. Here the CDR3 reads CASSSPRGSQETQYF. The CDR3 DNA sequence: TGTGCCAGCAGTTCCCCCCGGGGGTCACAAGAGACCCAGTACTTC.